One sample yielded the 20 T cell receptor beta chains listed below, sequenced in a study of cytomegalovirus exposure and HLA in healthy donors. Amplification used 60 Vbeta primers and 13 Jbeta primers. Clones were sequenced by immunoSEQ multiplex PCR, and TCRdb holds only the in-frame ones, with some missing. This table holds around 100,000 clones, approximately 70% found once. Sequencing input: PBMCs. These receptors were collected from a man aged 35 to 55 in good health and CMV-seropositive.

This clone has just one count. The V and J genes are TRBV28 and TRBJ2-5; D might be TRBD2 (6 bases). Germline CDR1 and CDR2: MDHEN and SYDVKM. Trimming took 7 bases from V and 7 from J, leaving 10 bases between them. The CDR3 contains 11 residues. The chain's CDR3 is CASNLGGTQYF. Written as DNA, the CDR3 is TGTGCCAGCAACCTGGGAGGGACCCAGTACTTC.

The CDR3 coding sequence is TGTGCCTGGAGGGGGGGTCGTGAGCAGTTCTTC. Translating it yields CAWRGGREQFF. The chain has TRBV30 and TRBJ2-1, with TRBD2 as a possible D gene (6 bases). V was cut by 3 bases and J by 9 bases, with 9 bases left in between. Germline V lookup: CDR1 GTSNPN, CDR2 SVGIG (reference sequence). The CDR3 runs 11 residues.

This chain uses TRBV11-2 with TRBJ2-2; D unclear. Between the trimmed V and J ends, which lost 8 bases and 1 base, there was a span of 8 bases. This CDR3 comprises 13 residues. Germline-derived CDR1 and CDR2 are SGHAT and FQNNGV. DNA of the CDR3: TGTGCCAGCGCGTCTGGGAACACCGGGGAGCTGTTTTTT. It is translated as CASASGNTGELFF.

V and J are TRBV4-1 and TRBJ2-1, with 10 bases identical to TRBD2. The CDR3 totals 19 residues. Per germline, CDR1 MGHRA and CDR2 YSYEKL. Unmatched junction bases numbered 12, after V lost 4 bases and J lost 0 bases. The CDR3 DNA sequence: TGCGCCAGCAGCCGACTCGGACTAGCGGTTATTCCCTCCTACAATGAGCAGTTCTTC. It translates to CASSRLGLAVIPSYNEQFF.

CDR3 amino acids: CPRRGFGYTF. The CDR3 nucleotides are TGTCCGCGCCGGGGGTTTGGCTACACCTTC. The chain is built from TRBV30 and TRBJ1-2; TRBD1 might be the D (5 bases). The CDR3 length is 10 residues. The germline gives CDR1 GTSNPN, CDR2 SVGIG (reference sequence).

The chain uses TRBV19 and TRBJ1-1; perhaps TRBD1 as D (6 bases). The ends were cut back, 3 bases at V and 0 bases at J, with 8 bases in the middle. CDR1 and CDR2 from the germline V gene are LNHDA and SQIVND (reference sequence). CDR3 length: 14 residues. This CDR3 is CASSMNRVNTEAFF. The CDR3 DNA is TGTGCCAGTAGTATGAACAGGGTGAACACTGAAGCTTTCTTT.

This chain connects TRBV11-3 to TRBJ2-7; TRBD2 matches 8 bases. CDR3 length: 15 residues. Germline loops: CDR1 SGHNT, CDR2 YENEEA. Trimming at V came to 5 bases and at J to 5 bases, leaving 11 bases not matched to a gene. The CDR3 DNA follows: TGTGCCAGCAGCCCCGGGACTAGTGCGTTTGACGAGCAGTACTTC. Protein sequence: CASSPGTSAFDEQYF. Filled out from reference TRBV11-3 and TRBJ2-7, the complete variable domain reads EAGVVQSPRYKIIEKKQPVAFWCNPISGHNTLYWYLQNLGQGPELLIRYENEEAVDDSQLPKDRFSAERLKGVDSTLKIQPAELGDSAVYLCASSPGTSAFDEQYFGPGTRLTVT.

This clone was found a few times. This chain joins TRBV5-1 and TRBJ1-1, with D uncertain. The germline V and J ends were trimmed by 4 bases and 0 bases, with 13 bases remaining between them. The CDR3 totals 15 residues. Germline CDR1 and CDR2: SGHRS and YFSETQ. CDR3 loop: CASSGASGMNTEAFF. CDR3 bases: TGCGCCAGCAGCGGAGCGTCCGGGATGAACACTGAAGCTTTCTTT.

The rearrangement joins TRBV9 to TRBJ2-1; 13 nucleotides align to TRBD2. J gave up 8 bases and V 4 bases, and 12 bases lay outside the gene matches. This CDR3 comprises 17 residues. Germline V gene lookup returns CDR1 SGDLS and CDR2 YYNGEE. CDR3 amino acids: CASSPSGTSGNRHEQFF. In DNA, the CDR3 is TGTGCCAGCAGCCCCTCCGGGACTAGCGGGAACCGGCATGAGCAGTTCTTC.

The V call is TRBV7-6, the J call TRBJ1-2, with 9 bases identical to TRBD1. After removal of 4 bases from V and 6 bases from J, the junction contained 9 bases not matched to a gene. The germline gives CDR1 SGHVS, CDR2 FNYEAQ. The CDR3 totals 15 residues. CDR3 nucleotide sequence: TGTGCCAGCAGCTCAGGACAGGGGAGGGTGCATGGCTACACCTTC. Translated: CASSSGQGRVHGYTF.

CDR3 sequence: CASSVGQGNEKLFF. The CDR3 region has the DNA TGTGCCAGCAGCGTAGGGCAGGGGAATGAAAAACTGTTTTTT. The chain carries TRBV9 and TRBJ1-4; tentatively, D is TRBD1 (6 bases). Germline V lookup: CDR1 SGDLS, CDR2 YYNGEE. Trimming stripped 0 bases from V and 5 bases from J, with 8 bases between. This CDR3 comprises 14 residues.

This chain uses TRBV5-1 with TRBJ1-2; tentatively, D is TRBD1 (5 bases). Germline V gene data show CDR1 as SGHRS and CDR2 as YFSETQ. There are 14 residues in the CDR3. Trimming took off 0 bases at V and 8 bases at J, with 14 bases between the two ends. The CDR3 loop reads CASSLVMGPGGYTF. The CDR3 DNA sequence: TGCGCCAGCAGCTTGGTCATGGGTCCAGGGGGCTACACCTTC.

CDR3 sequence (DNA): TGTGCCAGCAGCTTAGTCAGGGGGCAGTACGAGCAGTACGTC. It is translated as CASSLVRGQYEQYV. This sequence joins TRBV7-8 and TRBJ2-7; 8 nucleotides agree with TRBD1. The V and J ends lost 1 base and 4 bases, in that order; junction bases with no gene match: 3. Germline lookup yields CDR1 SGHVS and CDR2 FQNEAQ. The CDR3 contains 14 residues.

J is TRBJ2-4 and V is TRBV19; 7 bases match TRBD2. The CDR3 length is 17 residues. Germline CDR1 reads LNHDA; CDR2 reads SQIVND (reference sequence). The V and J ends lost 3 bases and 6 bases, in that order; junction bases with no gene match: 14. CDR3 protein: CASSIVGGGSGGNIQYF. The CDR3 nucleotides read TGTGCCAGTAGTATTGTCGGAGGCGGGAGCGGAGGAAACATTCAGTACTTC.

This sequence joins TRBV28 and TRBJ2-5; 14 nucleotides align to TRBD2. CDR3 length: 17 residues. The germline CDR1 and CDR2 sequences are MDHEN and SYDVKM. J gave up 4 bases and V 5 bases, and 9 bases lay outside the gene matches. The DNA for the CDR3 is TGTGCCAGCAGTCGAATCGGACTAGCGGGAGGAGCAGAGACCCAGTACTTC. This encodes CASSRIGLAGGAETQYF.

CDR3 sequence: CASSPPIETGRAEKLFF. The CDR3 nucleotides read TGTGCCAGCTCACCACCGATCGAGACAGGGCGGGCTGAAAAACTGTTTTTT. V usage is TRBV18 and J usage is TRBJ1-4; 7 nucleotides line up with TRBD1. Looked up from germline, CDR1 is KGHSH and CDR2 is LQKENI. This CDR3 is 17 amino acids long. J lost 7 bases, V lost 0 bases, and 11 bases had no gene match.

This rearrangement joins TRBV4-1 to TRBJ2-7, with 13 bases identical to TRBD2. The germline V gene has CDR1 MGHRA and CDR2 YSYEKL. CDR3 length equals 16 residues. The J segment lost 2 bases and the V segment lost 2 bases, leaving 3 bases of the junction unmatched. This CDR3 reads CASSQPTSGRTYEQYF. The DNA for the CDR3 is TGCGCCAGCAGCCAACCGACTAGCGGGAGGACCTACGAGCAGTACTTC.

This clone was detected a few times. This chain joins TRBV4-1 and TRBJ2-2, with 7 nucleotides matching TRBD2. The CDR3 loop spans 15 amino acids. V shed 1 base, J shed 5 bases, and the junction held 4 bases outside the gene matches. Germline V gene data show CDR1 as MGHRA and CDR2 as YSYEKL. The CDR3: CASSQGLAETGELFF. Here the CDR3 DNA reads TGCGCCAGCAGCCAAGGCCTAGCGGAAACCGGGGAGCTGTTTTTT.

J is TRBJ1-1 and V is TRBV15, with TRBD1 matching 9 bases. The CDR3 has 15 amino acids. V trimming: 1 base; J trimming: 4 bases; junction bases outside the gene matches: 4. Germline assignment: CDR1 LNHNV and CDR2 YYDKDF (reference sequence). The CDR3 DNA follows: TGTGCCACCAGCAGAGTCCAGACAGGGGGCACTGAAGCTTTCTTT. Translated: CATSRVQTGGTEAFF.

The chain employs TRBV30 and TRBJ1-2, with D maybe TRBD1 (5 bases). CDR3 length: 16 residues. Germline loops: CDR1 GTSNPN, CDR2 SVGIG (reference sequence). V dropped 3 bases and J dropped 0 bases, with 17 bases sitting between them. The CDR3 reads CAWSGPGQEPNYGYTF. DNA of the CDR3: TGTGCCTGGAGCGGGCCAGGGCAAGAACCTAACTATGGCTACACCTTC.